This T cell receptor beta chain emerged from a study of blood T cell repertoires in COVID-19. Background on the study: PBMCs, B-cell-depleted T cells, or T cells were the source of the cDNA or gDNA that made up the material.

Per the study methods: By means of reference gene primer amplification, nucleated cell counts were estimated. TCRdb keeps only in-frame clones here, not all; method: immunoSEQ multiplex PCR. V and J calls and clone size follow that table, whereas D and trimming were derived from the DNA. The repertoire holds approximately 150,000 clones, with 87% as singletons. All enrollees were roughly 18 to 89 years old and from 25 or so US areas. Exposed volunteers were people who met a COVID-19 case within 2 weeks before study entry. The CDR3 contains 15 residues. V shed 7 bases and J shed 8 bases, with 23 bases lying between them. CDR1 and CDR2 (germline): MNHEY, SMNVEV (reference sequence).

This TCR was recovered from a woman aged 40 to 50 who had been exposed to COVID-19. The sample consisted of PBMCs or T cells enriched from blood (not recorded which). The chain has TRBV27 and TRBJ1-2, with TRBD1 as a possible D gene (5 bases). The CDR3 loop is CASKRQTGGFGGYTF. The CDR3 DNA reads TGTGCCAGCAAAAGACAAACTGGGGGGTTCGGAGGCTACACCTTC.